The source of this TCR beta chain is a study of TIL therapy for anti-PD-1-resistant metastatic lung cancer. Study-wide context: Tumor harvest preceded PD-1/PD-L1 blockade, followed by nivolumab treatment.

This was the immunoSEQ v3 assay. Sequencing depth was around 1.9 million read pairs for survey level, about 5-6 million for deep. TCRdb's table, derived via immunoSEQ multiplex PCR, lists solely in-frame clones and lacks some. The sample records tens of thousands of clones, less than 75% being singletons. The time point denotes: pre-treatment sample, taken before nivolumab and TIL therapy. This CDR3 region has 14 residues. V shed 4 bases and J shed 0 bases, with 12 bases lying between them. Germline CDR1 and CDR2: SQVTM and ANQGSEA. The J gene is TRBJ1-2, the V gene TRBV29-1, with D possibly TRBD1 on 5 matching bases. This clonotype was sampled from a person between 25 and 80 years old with non-small cell lung cancer. The sample in question was blood, obtained at baseline. In nucleotides, the CDR3 is TGCAGCGTTGGACAGCGCCTTGCTAACTATGGCTACACCTTC. It codes for CSVGQRLANYGYTF.